This T cell receptor (beta chain) was obtained from a study of cytomegalovirus exposure and HLA in healthy donors (dated by TCRdb to 2015 to 2018). Study-level background: According to an earlier analysis of around 600 of the donors, about 190 million T cells yielded 95 million to 140 million unique TCR beta sequences and 250 to 350 Gb of sequence data. The study profiled the T cell repertoires of around 700 subjects by immunosequencing and related them to cytomegalovirus serostatus. To predict cytomegalovirus infection status, the study brought together high-throughput TCR immunosequencing, statistical association of individual TCRs with disease status, and machine learning. The aim of the study was to test whether cataloging public T cell receptors could identify signatures of past pathogen exposure. Typing coverage varied by locus: about 620-630 donors for A, B, C, DRB1 and DQB1; more than 500 for DQA1; about 570 for DPA1; roughly 450 for DPB1. Every discovery cohort repertoire had been produced on one sequencing platform. Alongside the repertoire data, information on donor age, sex, ethnicity and CMV serostatus was compiled. A later genetic analysis took genome-wide SNP genotypes for about 55% of the 666 donors and used that subset as a discovery cohort. A separate validation cohort of over 95 different subjects was used in addition to the 666-subject first cohort. Among 300 to 500 genotyped donors of the cohort, an average of around 250,000 unique TCR beta nucleotide sequences was sequenced per donor, of which about 18% were non-productive. Among the roughly 380 genotyped donors, around 79% belonged to the genetic ancestry cluster associated with self-reported Caucasian donors. To study patterns of TCR occurrence, a later analysis re-analyzed previously published TCR beta repertoires from hundreds of donors and added high-resolution HLA genotyping. Around 320 gigabases of sequencing data and tens of millions of unique TCR sequences were included in an early release covering about 620 HLA-typed donors. An earlier analysis of 587 of the donors used high-throughput TCR beta sequencing to judge whether each TCR beta V gene segment behaved as functional or pseudogenic. Because of strong linkage in the cohort, roughly five DR-DQ haplotypes were treated as single units for association and clustering. The later analysis used no new phenotypic data to find candidate immune exposures, relying instead on TCR beta sequences and their occurrence across donors. HLA typing included class I and class II loci at four-digit resolution.

As regards this clone: There is no known antigen for this receptor. Per-nucleotide qualities are absent, and no much larger clonotype sits a single base away.

Reading the germline V gene gives CDR1 MNHNS and CDR2 SASEGT. The CDR3, from cysteine to phenylalanine, totals 14 residues. Only CDR3 DNA remains: 42 bases, in frame from the first base. V loses 3 bases, J loses 0 bases, and the germline ends lie 8 bases apart. Overall results and qualifications from the work: The only immune exposure information available for the cohort was CMV serostatus. A further reported finding was that TCR beta sequences accurately predicted the HLA-A and HLA-B alleles for most subjects in the first cohort. The classifier was reported to diagnose cytomegalovirus status with high specificity and sensitivity in both the original cohort and the validation cohort. A later analysis found that HLA-associated TCR beta chains were more clonally expanded and had lower generation probabilities than equally common non-associated chains. Most TCR sequences were seen in very few donors, while some public TCRs were found in many individuals. Linkage disequilibrium might explain the correlated functional status among segregating V segments, but an unknown experimental factor could not be excluded. In vitro tests confirmed that a few of the cytomegalovirus-associated TCR beta chains recognize cytomegalovirus antigens. Strong co-occurrence of HLA alleles, especially DR and DQ, made assigning TCR associations to individual alleles difficult. In a later analysis, the rate of TCR association differed among HLA loci, with DRB1 alleles having the most associated TCRs and HLA-C alleles having the fewest. A cluster of highly shared sequence variants was judged likely to be a technical artifact of the sequencing pipeline. An association between a missense DCLRE1C variant and V-gene and J-gene trimming of TCR beta chains was found in a later genetic analysis and replicated in an independent cohort. Because the 87-base-pair reads could not distinguish some IMGT-functional V segments, including TRBV6-2 and TRBV6-3, those segments were excluded. Because counts were too low, about 18 rarely observed V segments, including chromosome 9 orphons, were excluded from the earlier analysis of fewer than 650 of the donors. Only TCR beta chains were sequenced in this cohort, and the absence of alpha or paired-chain data limited detectable features. It was suggested by the authors that the approach could potentially be generalized to other disease states and immunological phenotypes. Presence/absence analyses assumed roughly uniform sequencing depth across donors, an assumption that may not hold. A later genetic analysis reported fewer N-insertions in productive TCRs among donors in an Asian-associated ancestry cluster than the approximately 670-donor mean. Because HLA typing was unavailable for some donors at each locus, only the typed subset was used in association tests. Specific HLA alleles were associated with roughly 16,000 TCR beta sequences at a false discovery rate of 0.05 in a later analysis. An earlier analysis of 450 to 750 of the donors showed that most TCR beta V segments appeared in productive rearrangements either about 87% or about 30% of the time, which broadly matched IMGT annotations. A later analysis reported that several top co-occurrence clusters appeared linked to parvovirus B19, influenza, CMV and Epstein-Barr virus. Most CMV-associated TCR beta chains appeared to be HLA-restricted in a later analysis, and the HLA associations seemed to be driven largely by CMV exposure. In the study, approximately 150 TCR beta chains were listed as associated with cytomegalovirus.

The cohort consisted of hundreds of healthy bone marrow donors. All cohort members were sampled while nominally healthy, although unrecorded immune exposures were likely present. The donor was CMV seropositive and was included in the group of 250 to 350 seropositive cohort members. Every donor gave a peripheral blood sample, and the peripheral blood mononuclear cells from that sample were used for TCR beta sequencing. The Qiagen DNeasy Blood Extraction Kit was used to extract genomic DNA from the blood cell samples. Library generation was performed with the immunoSEQ multiplex PCR assay. A mixture of 60 forward primers for TCR Vbeta segments and 13 reverse primers for TCR Jbeta segments was used in the multiplex PCR. The CDR3 region of rearranged TCR beta genes was amplified from genomic DNA by a multiplex PCR assay. Amplified TCR beta libraries were sequenced as 87-base-pair reads on the Illumina HiSeq System. The study's own analysis went as follows. In a later analysis, 70 million to 95 million unique TCR beta chains were counted across the approximately 640 repertoires, and roughly 11 million of these chains were shared by at least two donors. To remove PCR and sequencing errors, raw reads were error-corrected and collapsed into unique sequences using a nearest-neighbor algorithm that merged closely related sequences. Alignment of CDR3 sequences to IMGT reference sequences was used to assign V, D and J gene segments. For a sequence to be retained, a match of at least six nucleotides was required to both a V gene segment and a J gene segment. Rearrangements were called productive when the CDR3 lacked stop codons and stayed in frame with V and J; all others were non-productive. Following IMGT convention, CDR3 was defined as the stretch from the second conserved V-encoded cysteine to the conserved J-encoded phenylalanine. In an earlier analysis of more than 550 of the donors, sequences lacking an unambiguous match to a single V gene segment were excluded. An earlier analysis of a few hundred of the donors called V segments functional above 56.7% productive rearrangements and segregating when the between-donor standard deviation exceeded 5%. A statistical classification framework was developed to diagnose cytomegalovirus status using the catalog of TCR beta chain sequences. In a later analysis, TCR nucleotide sequences were compared against IMGT/GENE-DB human TR gene sequences so that V and J genes could be assigned. A later analysis assigned CDR3 sequences and most-parsimonious VDJ recombination scenarios with the TCRdist pipeline. In a later analysis, every TCR beta chain was defined by the combination of its CDR3 amino acid sequence and its V-gene family, and reads without a unique V-gene family were dropped. A later analysis removed nearly 600 highly shared, low-generation-probability nucleotide sequences to deal with suspected cross-contamination and a sequencing artifact. In a later analysis, a clonal expansion index for each public chain was calculated from normalized within-repertoire ranks of inferred template counts. Generation probabilities in a later analysis came from a VDJ recombination model fitted to out-of-frame rearrangements, and those results were checked against IGoR. A later analysis scored TCR-TCR, TCR-HLA and TCR-CMV co-occurrence with hypergeometric tests, applying a repertoire-size bias correction to TCR pairs. To estimate false discovery rates, a later analysis permuted the HLA or CMV assignments 20 times. In a later analysis, co-occurring TCRs were grouped with DBSCAN, and TCRdist sequence similarity was added when clustering was performed within HLA-allele-positive subsets. Repertoires with fewer than 30,000 or more than 120,000 public chains, plus five repertoires with anomalous nucleotide sharing, were excluded from co-occurrence clustering. Imported from immuneACCESS, the table was reduced by TCRdb to in-frame sequences with V and J called. These copies leave out some clones; in studies compared against another copy, an unresolved V gene accounts for under half, and the cause of the remainder is not known. The V and J calls and clone size come from that table; D and trimming were worked out from the DNA. The sample table contains about 210,000 clones; only one count was recorded for 70% to 80% of them. The leading ten clones occupy about 0.37% of the sample.

The chain links TRBV6-1 with TRBJ1-2, with no confidently assigned D gene. The receptor's source is a male donor in good health and CMV-seropositive. Sequencing input: PBMCs. The DNA is TGTGCCAGCAGTGAGACAAATACTAACTATGGCTACACCTTC. Translation gives CASSETNTNYGYTF.